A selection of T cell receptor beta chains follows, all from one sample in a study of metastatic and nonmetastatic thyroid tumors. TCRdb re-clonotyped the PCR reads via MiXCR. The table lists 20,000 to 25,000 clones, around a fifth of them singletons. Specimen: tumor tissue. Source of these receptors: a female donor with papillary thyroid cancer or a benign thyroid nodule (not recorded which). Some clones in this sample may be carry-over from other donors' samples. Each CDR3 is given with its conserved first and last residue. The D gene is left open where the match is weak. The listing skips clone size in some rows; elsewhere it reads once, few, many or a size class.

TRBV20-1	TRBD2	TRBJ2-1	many	TGCAGTGCTCGTGGACTAGCGGGAGGTTTGGGAAGAAATGAGCAGTTCTTC	CSARGLAGGLGRNEQFF
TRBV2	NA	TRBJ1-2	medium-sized	TGTGCCAGCAGTGTAAAGGGAGGTGATGGCTACACCTTC	CASSVKGGDGYTF
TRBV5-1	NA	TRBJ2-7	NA	TGCGCCAGCAGCTATACCTTGACAGGGAGGAACGAGCAGTACTTC	CASSYTLTGRNEQYF
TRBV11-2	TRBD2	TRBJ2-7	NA	TGTGCCAGCAGCGCACCGGGACTAGCGGGAACGGAGCGCTACGAGCAGTACTTC	CASSAPGLAGTERYEQYF
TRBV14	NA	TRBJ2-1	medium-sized	TGTGCCAGCAGCCTCCCGGGAGATAGCTCCTACAATGAGCAGTTCTTC	CASSLPGDSSYNEQFF
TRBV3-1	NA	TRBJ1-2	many	TGTGCCAGCAGCCAAGGATCGGCTAACTATGGCTACACCTTC	CASSQGSANYGYTF
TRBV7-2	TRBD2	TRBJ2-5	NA	TGTGCCAGCAGCCTCCCGGGGGGGAGAAAGACCCAGTACTTC	CASSLPGGRKTQYF
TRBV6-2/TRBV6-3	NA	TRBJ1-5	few	TGTGCCAGCAGTTACTCGAGTGTCAGTAAAAATCAGCCCCAGCATTTT	CASSYSSVSKNQPQHF
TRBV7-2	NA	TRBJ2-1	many	TGTGCCAGCAGCTTGAAGGCAGAAGGGGCCGTCTACAATGAGCAGTTCTTC	CASSLKAEGAVYNEQFF
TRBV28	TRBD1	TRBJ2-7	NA	TGTGCCAGCAGTTTTGGACAGGGCTCCTACGAGCAGTACTTC	CASSFGQGSYEQYF
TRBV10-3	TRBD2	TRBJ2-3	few	TGTGCCATCAAGACTAGCGGGACAGATACGCAGTATTTT	CAIKTSGTDTQYF
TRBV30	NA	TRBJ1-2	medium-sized	TGTGCCTGGACCCCCCGCCGCAGGGCCGAGGGCTATGGCTACACCTTC	CAWTPRRRAEGYGYTF
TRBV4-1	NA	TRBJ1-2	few	TGCGCCAGCAGCCCAGAACGGACACGATATGGCTACACCTTC	CASSPERTRYGYTF
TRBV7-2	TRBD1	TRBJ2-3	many	TGTGCCAGCAGCTTCCAGGGGGCAGATACGCAGTATTTT	CASSFQGADTQYF
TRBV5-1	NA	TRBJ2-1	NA	TGCGCCAGCAGCTTGTCTCCGGGAGAGGGTGAGCAGTTCTTC	CASSLSPGEGEQFF
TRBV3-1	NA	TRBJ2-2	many	TGTGCCAGCAGCCAAGGAACCGGGGAGCTGTTTTTT	CASSQGTGELFF
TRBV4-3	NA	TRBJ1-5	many	TGCGCCAGCAGCCAAGACTTCCATCAGCCCCAGCATTTT	CASSQDFHQPQHF
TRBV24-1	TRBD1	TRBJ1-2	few	TGTGCCACCAGTAGACAGGGCTATGGCTACACCTTC	CATSRQGYGYTF
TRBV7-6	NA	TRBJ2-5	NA	TGTGCCAGCAGCTTAGAGACGATTCGGGAGACCCAGTACTTC	CASSLETIRETQYF
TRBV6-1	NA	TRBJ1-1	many	TGTGCCAGCCGTTCCCGGACAGTCGCAAACACTGAAGCTTTCTTT	CASRSRTVANTEAFF
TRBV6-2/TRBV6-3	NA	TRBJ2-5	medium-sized	TGTGCCAGCAGTTACGTAGGTCAAGAGACCCAGTACTTC	CASSYVGQETQYF
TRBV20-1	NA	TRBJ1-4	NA	TGCAGTGCTAGGGGAGCCCCAAGGGGGAGAGGTGAAAAACTGTTTTTT	CSARGAPRGRGEKLFF
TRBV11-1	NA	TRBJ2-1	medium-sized	TGTGCCAGCAGCTTTGGGCCTCAATGGGATGAGCAGTTCTTC	CASSFGPQWDEQFF
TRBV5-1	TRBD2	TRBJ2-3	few	TGCGCCAGCAGCTTGTCTAGCGGGAGCACAGATACGCAGTATTTT	CASSLSSGSTDTQYF
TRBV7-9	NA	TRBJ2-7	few	TGTGCCAGCAGCCCTGGGTCCTACGAGCAGTACTTC	CASSPGSYEQYF
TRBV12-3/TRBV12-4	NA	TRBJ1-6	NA	TGTGCCAGCTCCAGGGCGTCTAATTCACCCCTCCACTTT	CASSRASNSPLHF
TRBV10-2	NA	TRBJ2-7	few	TGCGCCAGCAGCTCAGGGGAGGGCGACGAGCAGTACTTC	CASSSGEGDEQYF
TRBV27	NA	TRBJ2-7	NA	TGTGCCAGCAGTTTAGGGCTAACTTACGAGCAGTACTTC	CASSLGLTYEQYF
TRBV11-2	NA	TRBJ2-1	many	TGTGCCAGCAGCTTGAGGAACCCTAGCTCCTACAATGAGCAGTTCTTC	CASSLRNPSSYNEQFF
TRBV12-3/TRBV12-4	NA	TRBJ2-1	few	TGTGCCAGCAGTAATCGGCAGGGGCGGGTCAATGAGCAGTTCTTC	CASSNRQGRVNEQFF
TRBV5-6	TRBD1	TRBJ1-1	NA	TGTGCCAGCAGGTCCGGGACAGGAGGCACTGAAGCTTTCTTT	CASRSGTGGTEAFF
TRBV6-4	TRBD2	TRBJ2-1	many	TGTGCCAGCAGTGACTCGTTCGGGATAGCGGGAGGTTCCAATGAGCAGTTCTTC	CASSDSFGIAGGSNEQFF
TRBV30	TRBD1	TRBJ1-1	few	TGTGCCTGGAAACAGGGGGATTTCGCTGGAGCTTTCTTT	CAWKQGDFAGAFF
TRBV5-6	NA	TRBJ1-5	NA	TGTGCCAGCAGCTTGACAGGATCGGGCAATCAGCCCCAGCATTTT	CASSLTGSGNQPQHF
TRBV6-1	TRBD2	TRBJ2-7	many	TGTGCCAGCAGTATAGGACTAGCCCTCTCCTACGAGCAGTACTTC	CASSIGLALSYEQYF
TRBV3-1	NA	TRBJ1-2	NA	TGTGCCAGCAGCTCCTCCGGAGTGGGAGCTAACGGCTACACCTTC	CASSSSGVGANGYTF
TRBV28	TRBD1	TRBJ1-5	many	TGTGCCAGCACCCTCCGACAGGGTGGCAATCAGCCCCAGCATTTT	CASTLRQGGNQPQHF
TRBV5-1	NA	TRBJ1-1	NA	TGCGCCAGCAGCTTGGTGCCCTTCTTGAACACTGAAGCTTTCTTT	CASSLVPFLNTEAFF
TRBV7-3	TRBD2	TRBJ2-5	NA	TGTGCCAGCAGCTTAACCGGACTAGCGGGAGAGACCCAGTACTTC	CASSLTGLAGETQYF
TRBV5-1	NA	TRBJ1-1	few	TGCACCAACAGCATAGGACAGAGCACTGAAGCTTTCTTT	CTNSIGQSTEAFF